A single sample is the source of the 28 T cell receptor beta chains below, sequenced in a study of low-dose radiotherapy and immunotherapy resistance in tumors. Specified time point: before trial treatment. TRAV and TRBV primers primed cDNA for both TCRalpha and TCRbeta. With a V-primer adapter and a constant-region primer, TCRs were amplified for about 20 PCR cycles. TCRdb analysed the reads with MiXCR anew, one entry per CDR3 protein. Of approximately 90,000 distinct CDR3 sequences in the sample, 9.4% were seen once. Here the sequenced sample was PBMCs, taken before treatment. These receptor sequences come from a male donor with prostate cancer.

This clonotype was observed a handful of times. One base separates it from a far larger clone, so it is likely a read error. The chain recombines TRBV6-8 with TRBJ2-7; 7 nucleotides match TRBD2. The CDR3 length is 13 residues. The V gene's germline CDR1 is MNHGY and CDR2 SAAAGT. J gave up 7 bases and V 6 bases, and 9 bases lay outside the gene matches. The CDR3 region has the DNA TGTGCCAGCAGGGTCACGGGAGGCAATGAGCAGTACTTC. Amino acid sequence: CASRVTGGNEQYF.

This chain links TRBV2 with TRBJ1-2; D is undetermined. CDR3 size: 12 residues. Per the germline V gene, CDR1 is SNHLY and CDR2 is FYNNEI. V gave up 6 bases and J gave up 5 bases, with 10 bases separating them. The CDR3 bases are TGTGCCAGCAGGCTGGAAATTTATGGCTACACCTTC. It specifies CASRLEIYGYTF.

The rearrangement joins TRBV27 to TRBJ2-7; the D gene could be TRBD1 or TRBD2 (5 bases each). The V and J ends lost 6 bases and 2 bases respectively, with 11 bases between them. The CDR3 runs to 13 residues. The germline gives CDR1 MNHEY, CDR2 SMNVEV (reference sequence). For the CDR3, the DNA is TGTGCCAGCAGGGGGACCGAAGCCTACGAGCAGTACTTC. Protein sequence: CASRGTEAYEQYF.

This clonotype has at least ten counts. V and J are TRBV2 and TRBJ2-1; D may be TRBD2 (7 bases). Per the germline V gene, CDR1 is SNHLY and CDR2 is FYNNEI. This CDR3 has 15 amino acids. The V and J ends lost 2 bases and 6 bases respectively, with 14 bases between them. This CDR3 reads CASSELGLGGNEQFF. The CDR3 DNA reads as TGTGCCAGCAGTGAACTCGGACTAGGGGGCAATGAGCAGTTCTTC.

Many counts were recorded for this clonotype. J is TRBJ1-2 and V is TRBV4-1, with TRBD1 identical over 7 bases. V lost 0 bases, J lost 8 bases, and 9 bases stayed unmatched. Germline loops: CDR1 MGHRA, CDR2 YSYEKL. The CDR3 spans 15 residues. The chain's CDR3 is CASSQDPTGTLGYTF. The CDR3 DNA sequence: TGCGCCAGCAGCCAAGACCCGACAGGGACCCTCGGCTACACCTTC.

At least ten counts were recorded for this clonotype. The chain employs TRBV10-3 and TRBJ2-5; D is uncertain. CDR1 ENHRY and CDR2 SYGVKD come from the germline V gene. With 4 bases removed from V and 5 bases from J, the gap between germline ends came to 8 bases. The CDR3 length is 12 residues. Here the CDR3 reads CAISVVGETQYF. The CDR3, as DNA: TGTGCCATCAGTGTGGTCGGGGAGACCCAGTACTTC.

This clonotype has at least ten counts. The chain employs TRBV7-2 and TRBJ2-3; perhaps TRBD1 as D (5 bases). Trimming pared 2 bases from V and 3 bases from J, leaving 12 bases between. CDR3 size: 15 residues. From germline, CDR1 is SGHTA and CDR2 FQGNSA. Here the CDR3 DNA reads TGTGCCAGCAGCTTACTCCAGGGATTTACAGATACGCAGTATTTT. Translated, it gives CASSLLQGFTDTQYF.

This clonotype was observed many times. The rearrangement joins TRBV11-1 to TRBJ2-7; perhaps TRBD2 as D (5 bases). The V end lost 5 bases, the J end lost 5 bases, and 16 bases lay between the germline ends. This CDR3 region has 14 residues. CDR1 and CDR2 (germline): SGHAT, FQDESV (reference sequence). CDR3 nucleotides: TGTGCCAGCAGCCCCGAGGCCCAGAGGGACGAGCAGTACTTC. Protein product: CASSPEAQRDEQYF.

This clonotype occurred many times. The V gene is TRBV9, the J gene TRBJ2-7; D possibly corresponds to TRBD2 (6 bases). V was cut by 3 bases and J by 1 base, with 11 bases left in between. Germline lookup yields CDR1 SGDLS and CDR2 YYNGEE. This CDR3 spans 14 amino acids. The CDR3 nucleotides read TGTGCCAGCAGCGGGGGAAGCGGGTCCTACGAGCAGTACTTC. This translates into CASSGGSGSYEQYF.

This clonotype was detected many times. Written as DNA, the CDR3 is TGTGCCAGCAGCACCTGGACAGGGGGTGGCTATGGCTACACCTTC. It is translated as CASSTWTGGGYGYTF. This chain connects TRBV5-4 to TRBJ1-2; 10 positions match TRBD1. In germline, CDR1 is SGHNT, CDR2 YYREEE (reference sequence). This CDR3 is built from 15 residues. J gave up 4 bases and V 4 bases, and 7 bases lay outside the gene matches. The whole variable domain, remainder taken from reference TRBV5-4 and TRBJ1-2, is ETGVTQSPTHLIKTRGQQVTLRCSSQSGHNTVSWYQQALGQGPQFIFQYYREEENGRGNFPPRFSGLQFPNYSSELNVNALELDDSALYLCASSTWTGGGYGYTFGSGTRLTVV.

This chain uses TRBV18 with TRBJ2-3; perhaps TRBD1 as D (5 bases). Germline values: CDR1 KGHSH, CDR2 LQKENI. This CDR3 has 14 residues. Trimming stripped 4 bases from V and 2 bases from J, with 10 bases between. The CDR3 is CASSLDILTDTQYF. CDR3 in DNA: TGTGCCAGCTCACTGGACATCCTCACAGATACGCAGTATTTT.

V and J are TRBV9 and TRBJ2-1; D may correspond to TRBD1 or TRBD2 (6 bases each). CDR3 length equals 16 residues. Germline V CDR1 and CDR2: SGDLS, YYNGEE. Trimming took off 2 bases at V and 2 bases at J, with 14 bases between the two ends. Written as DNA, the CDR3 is TGTGCCAGCAGCGTTTCCTTGGGGGGCGCCTACAATGAGCAGTTCTTC. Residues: CASSVSLGGAYNEQFF.

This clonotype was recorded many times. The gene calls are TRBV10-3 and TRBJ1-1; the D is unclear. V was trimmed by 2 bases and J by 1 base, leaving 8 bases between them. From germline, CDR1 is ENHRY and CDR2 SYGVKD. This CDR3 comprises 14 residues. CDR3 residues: CAISETRENTEAFF. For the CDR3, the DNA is TGTGCCATCAGTGAGACGAGAGAGAACACTGAAGCTTTCTTT.

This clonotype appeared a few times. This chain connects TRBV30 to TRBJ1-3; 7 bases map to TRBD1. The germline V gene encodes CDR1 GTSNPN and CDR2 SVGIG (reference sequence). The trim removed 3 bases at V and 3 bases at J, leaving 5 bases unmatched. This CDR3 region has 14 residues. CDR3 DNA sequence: TGTGCCTGGAGACCGACAGGGAATGGAAACACCATATATTTT. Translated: CAWRPTGNGNTIYF.

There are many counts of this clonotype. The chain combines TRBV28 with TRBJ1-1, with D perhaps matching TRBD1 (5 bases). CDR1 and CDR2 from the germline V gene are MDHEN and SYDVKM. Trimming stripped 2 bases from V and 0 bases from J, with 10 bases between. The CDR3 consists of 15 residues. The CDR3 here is CASSLAGGVNTEAFF. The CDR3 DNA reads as TGTGCCAGCAGTTTAGCTGGGGGAGTGAACACTGAAGCTTTCTTT. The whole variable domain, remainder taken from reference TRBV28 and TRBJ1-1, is DVKVTQSSRYLVKRTGEKVFLECVQDMDHENMFWYRQDPGLGLRLIYFSYDVKMKEKGDIPEGYSVSREKKERFSLILESASTNQTSMYLCASSLAGGVNTEAFFGQGTRLTVV.

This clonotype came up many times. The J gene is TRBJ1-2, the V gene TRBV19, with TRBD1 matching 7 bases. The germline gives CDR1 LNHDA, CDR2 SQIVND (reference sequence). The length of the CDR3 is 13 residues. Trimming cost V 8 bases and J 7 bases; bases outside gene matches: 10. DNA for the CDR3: TGTGCCAGTCAAGACAGGGCGTATGGTGGCTACACCTTC. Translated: CASQDRAYGGYTF.

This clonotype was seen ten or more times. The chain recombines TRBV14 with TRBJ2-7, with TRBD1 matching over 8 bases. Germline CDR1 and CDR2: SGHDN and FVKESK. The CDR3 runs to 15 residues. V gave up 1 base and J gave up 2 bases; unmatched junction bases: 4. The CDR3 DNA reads TGTGCCAGCAGCCAAGGACAGGGGTTAACCTACGAGCAGTACTTC. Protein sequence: CASSQGQGLTYEQYF.

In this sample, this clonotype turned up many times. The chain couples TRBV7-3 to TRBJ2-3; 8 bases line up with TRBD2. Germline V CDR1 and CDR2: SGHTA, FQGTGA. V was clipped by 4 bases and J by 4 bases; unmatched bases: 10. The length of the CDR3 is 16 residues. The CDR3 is CASSSRRSGSPDTQYF. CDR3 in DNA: TGTGCCAGCAGCTCACGGAGGAGCGGGAGTCCAGATACGCAGTATTTT.

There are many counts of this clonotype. This CDR3 reads CASSGTSGRAPDTQYF. CDR3 DNA sequence: TGTGCCAGCAGCGGAACTAGCGGGAGGGCCCCAGATACGCAGTATTTT. V gene TRBV6-6 combines with J gene TRBJ2-3, with 13 bases identical to TRBD2. The germline CDR1 and CDR2 sequences are MNHNY and SVGAGI (reference sequence). With 6 bases clipped from V and 4 bases from J, the junction kept 7 bases outside the gene matches. This CDR3 contains 16 residues.

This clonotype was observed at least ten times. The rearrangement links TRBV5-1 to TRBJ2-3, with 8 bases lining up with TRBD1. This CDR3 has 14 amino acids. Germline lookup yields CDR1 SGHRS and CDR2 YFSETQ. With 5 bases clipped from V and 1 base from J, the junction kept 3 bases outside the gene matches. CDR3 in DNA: TGCGCCAGCAGTCCGGGACAGGGCACAGATACGCAGTATTTT. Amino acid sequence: CASSPGQGTDTQYF.

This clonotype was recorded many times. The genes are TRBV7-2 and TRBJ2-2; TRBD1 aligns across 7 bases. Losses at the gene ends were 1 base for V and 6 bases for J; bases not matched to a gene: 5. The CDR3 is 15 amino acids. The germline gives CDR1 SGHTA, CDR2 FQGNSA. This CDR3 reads CASSLGQGEAGELFF. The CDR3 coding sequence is TGTGCCAGCAGCTTAGGACAGGGCGAGGCCGGGGAGCTGTTTTTT.

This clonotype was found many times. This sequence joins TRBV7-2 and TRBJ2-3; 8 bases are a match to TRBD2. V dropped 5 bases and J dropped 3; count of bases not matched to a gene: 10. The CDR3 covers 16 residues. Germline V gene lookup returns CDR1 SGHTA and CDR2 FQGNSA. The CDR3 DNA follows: TGTGCCAGCAGCCCGGGGGGGCTCCAAGGGACAGATACGCAGTATTTT. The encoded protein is CASSPGGLQGTDTQYF.

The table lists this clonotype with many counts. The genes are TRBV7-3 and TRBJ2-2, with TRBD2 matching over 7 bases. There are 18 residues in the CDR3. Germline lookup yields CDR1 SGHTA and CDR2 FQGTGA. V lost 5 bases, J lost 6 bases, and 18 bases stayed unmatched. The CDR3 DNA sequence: TGTGCCAGCAGCACTCGGGAGAGCGGGAACCACGGGTCCGGGGAGCTGTTTTTT. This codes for CASSTRESGNHGSGELFF. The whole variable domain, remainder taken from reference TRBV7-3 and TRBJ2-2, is GAGVSQTPSNKVTEKGKYVELRCDPISGHTALYWYRQSLGQGPEFLIYFQGTGAADDSGLPNDRFFAVRPEGSVSTLKIQRTERGDSAVYLCASSTRESGNHGSGELFFGEGSRLTVL.

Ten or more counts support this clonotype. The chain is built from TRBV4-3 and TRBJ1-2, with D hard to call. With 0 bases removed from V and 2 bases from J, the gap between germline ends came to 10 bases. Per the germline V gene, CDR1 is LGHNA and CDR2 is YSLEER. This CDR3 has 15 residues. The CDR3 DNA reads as TGCGCCAGCAGCCAAGAGTGGGAGAGGAACTATGGCTACACCTTC. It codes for CASSQEWERNYGYTF.

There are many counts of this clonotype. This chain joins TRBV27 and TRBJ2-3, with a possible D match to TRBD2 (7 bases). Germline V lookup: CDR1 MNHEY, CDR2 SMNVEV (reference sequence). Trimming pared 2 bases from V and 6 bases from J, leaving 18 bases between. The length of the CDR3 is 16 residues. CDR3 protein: CASSLDTGGVIDTQYF. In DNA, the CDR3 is TGTGCCAGCAGTTTAGATACGGGGGGCGTTATCGATACGCAGTATTTT.

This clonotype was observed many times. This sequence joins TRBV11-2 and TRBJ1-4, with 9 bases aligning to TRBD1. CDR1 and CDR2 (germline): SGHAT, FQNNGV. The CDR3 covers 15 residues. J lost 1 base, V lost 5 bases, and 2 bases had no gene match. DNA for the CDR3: TGTGCCAGCAGCCGACAGGGGGGAACTAATGAAAAACTGTTTTTT. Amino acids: CASSRQGGTNEKLFF.

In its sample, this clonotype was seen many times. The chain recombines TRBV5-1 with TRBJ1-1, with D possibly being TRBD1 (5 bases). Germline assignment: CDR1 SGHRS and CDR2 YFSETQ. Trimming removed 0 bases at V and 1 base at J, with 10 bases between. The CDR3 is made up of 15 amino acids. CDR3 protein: CASSLDDSRNTEAFF. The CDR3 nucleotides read TGCGCCAGCAGCTTGGACGACAGCCGGAACACTGAAGCTTTCTTT. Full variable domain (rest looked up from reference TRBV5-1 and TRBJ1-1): KAGVTQTPRYLIKTRGQQVTLSCSPISGHRSVSWYQQTPGQGLQFLFEYFSETQRNKGNFPGRFSGRQFSNSRSEMNVSTLELGDSALYLCASSLDDSRNTEAFFGQGTRLTVV.

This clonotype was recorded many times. The CDR3 reads CASSHRGRGETQYF. CDR3 nucleotide sequence: TGTGCCAGCAGCCACAGGGGGCGGGGGGAGACCCAGTACTTC. J is TRBJ2-5 and V is TRBV6-5; 9 nucleotides agree with TRBD1. The CDR3 spans 14 residues. The V segment lost 6 bases and the J segment 5 bases; nucleotides outside the gene matches: 7. CDR1 and CDR2 (germline): MNHEY, SVGAGI.